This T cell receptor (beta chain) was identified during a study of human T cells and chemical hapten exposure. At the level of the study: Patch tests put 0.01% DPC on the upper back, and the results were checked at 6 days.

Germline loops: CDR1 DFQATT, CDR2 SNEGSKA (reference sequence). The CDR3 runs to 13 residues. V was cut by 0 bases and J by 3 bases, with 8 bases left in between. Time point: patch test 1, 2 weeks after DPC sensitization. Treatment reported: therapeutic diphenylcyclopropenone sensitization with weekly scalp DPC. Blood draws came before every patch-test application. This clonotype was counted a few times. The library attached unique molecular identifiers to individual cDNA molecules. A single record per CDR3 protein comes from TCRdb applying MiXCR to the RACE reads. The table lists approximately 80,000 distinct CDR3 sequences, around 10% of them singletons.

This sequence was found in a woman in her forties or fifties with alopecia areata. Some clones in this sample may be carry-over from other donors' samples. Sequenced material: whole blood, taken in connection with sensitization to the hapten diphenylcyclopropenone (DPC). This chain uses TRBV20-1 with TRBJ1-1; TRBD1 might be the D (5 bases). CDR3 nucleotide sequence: TGCAGTGCTAGAGAAATGGGGGACACTGAAGCTTTCTTT. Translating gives CSAREMGDTEAFF.